This TCR beta chain came from a study of blood T cells in healthy people across ages. The CDR3 runs to 14 residues. CDR1 and CDR2 from the germline V gene are MNHEY and SVGAGI. V lost 2 bases to trimming and J lost 6 bases; unmatched junction nucleotides: 5. With a J-beta primer mix and a sample-barcoded 5' primer, a second PCR ran about 6 to 11 cycles. In TCRdb, the 5' RACE reads were re-called with MiXCR into one record per CDR3 protein. This sample yields over 1,200,000 distinct CDR3 sequences, of which approximately 59% are seen a single time; roughly 6.3% belongs to the top ten. This clonotype was sampled from a man aged 18 to 35 in good health. The sequenced material came from blood. The chain recombines TRBV6-5 with TRBJ1-2; TRBD1 aligns across 8 bases. DNA of the CDR3: TGTGCCAGCAGTTACCTGGACAGGGTAGATGGCTACACCTTC. Translating gives CASSYLDRVDGYTF.